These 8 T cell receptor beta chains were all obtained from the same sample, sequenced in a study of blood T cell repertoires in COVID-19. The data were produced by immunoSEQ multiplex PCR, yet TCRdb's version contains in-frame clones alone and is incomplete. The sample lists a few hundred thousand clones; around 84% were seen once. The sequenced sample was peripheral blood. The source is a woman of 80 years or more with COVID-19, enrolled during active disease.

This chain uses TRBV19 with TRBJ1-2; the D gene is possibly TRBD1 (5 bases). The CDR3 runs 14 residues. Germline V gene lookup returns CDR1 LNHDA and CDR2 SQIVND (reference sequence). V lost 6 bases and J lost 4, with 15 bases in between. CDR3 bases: TGTGCCAGTAGAAAAACCAGGGACTCCTATGGCTACACCTTC. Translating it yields CASRKTRDSYGYTF. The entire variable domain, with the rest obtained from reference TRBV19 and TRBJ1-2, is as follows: DGGITQSPKYLFRKEGQNVTLSCEQNLNHDAMYWYRQDPGQGLRLIYYSQIVNDFQKGDIAEGYSVSREKKESFPLTVTSAQKNPTAFYLCASRKTRDSYGYTFGSGTRLTVV.

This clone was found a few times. CDR3 amino acids: CASSLQDSQTQYF. CDR3 nucleotide sequence: TGTGCCAGCAGCTTACAAGACTCCCAGACCCAGTACTTC. The chain links TRBV2 to TRBJ2-5; D unresolved. The CDR3 is 13 amino acids. CDR1 SNHLY and CDR2 FYNNEI come from the germline V gene. V was shortened by 6 bases and J by 6 bases, with 14 bases between the two germline ends. Variable domain in full (rest from reference TRBV2 and TRBJ2-5): EPEVTQTPSHQVTQMGQEVILRCVPISNHLYFYWYRQILGQKVEFLVSFYNNEISEKSEIFDDQFSVERPDGSNFTLKIRSTKLEDSAMYFCASSLQDSQTQYFGPGTRLLVL.

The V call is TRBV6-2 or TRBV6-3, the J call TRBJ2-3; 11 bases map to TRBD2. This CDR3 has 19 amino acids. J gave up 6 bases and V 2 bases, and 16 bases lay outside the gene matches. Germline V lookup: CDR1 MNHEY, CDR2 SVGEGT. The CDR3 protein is CASSYPSGGLVGITDTQYF. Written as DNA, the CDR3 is TGTGCCAGCAGTTACCCTAGCGGGGGGTTGGTTGGGATAACGGATACGCAGTATTTT.

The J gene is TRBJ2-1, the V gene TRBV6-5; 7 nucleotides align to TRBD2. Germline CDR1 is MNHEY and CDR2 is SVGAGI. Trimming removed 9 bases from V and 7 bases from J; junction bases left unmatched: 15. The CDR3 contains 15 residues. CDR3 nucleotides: TGTGCCAGTAATATAGGGGCTAGCGGATGGAATGAGCAGTTCTTC. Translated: CASNIGASGWNEQFF.

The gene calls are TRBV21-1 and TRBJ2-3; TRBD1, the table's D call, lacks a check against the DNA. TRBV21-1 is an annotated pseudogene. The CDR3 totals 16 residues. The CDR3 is CASSKDEGAGADTQYF. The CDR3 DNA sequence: TGTGCCAGCAGCAAAGACGAAGGGGCTGGGGCAGATACGCAGTATTTT.

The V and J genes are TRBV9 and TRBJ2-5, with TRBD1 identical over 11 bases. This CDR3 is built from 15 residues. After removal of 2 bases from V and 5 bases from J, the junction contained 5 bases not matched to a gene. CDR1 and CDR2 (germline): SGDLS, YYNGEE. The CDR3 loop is CASSVGTGGAETQYF. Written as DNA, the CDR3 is TGTGCCAGCAGCGTCGGGACAGGGGGAGCCGAGACCCAGTACTTC. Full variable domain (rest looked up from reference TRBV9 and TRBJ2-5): DSGVTQTPKHLITATGQRVTLRCSPRSGDLSVYWYQQSLDQGLQFLIQYYNGEERAKGNILERFSAQQFPDLHSELNLSSLELGDSALYFCASSVGTGGAETQYFGPGTRLLVL.

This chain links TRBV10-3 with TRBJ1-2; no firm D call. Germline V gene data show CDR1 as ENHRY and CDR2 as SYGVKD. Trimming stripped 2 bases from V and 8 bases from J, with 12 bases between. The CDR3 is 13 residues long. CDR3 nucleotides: TGTGCCATCAGTGAGCGCACTTTAGAAGGCTACACCTTC. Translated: CAISERTLEGYTF.

The CDR3 DNA reads TGTGCCAGCAGTTCCGGGACTAGCGGGGTCGGCAATGAGCAGTTCTTC. Protein sequence: CASSSGTSGVGNEQFF. This rearrangement joins TRBV6-6 to TRBJ2-1; TRBD2 agrees at 13 bases. CDR3 length: 16 residues. J was trimmed by 6 bases and V by 4 bases; bases with no gene match: 6. Germline V gene lookup returns CDR1 MNHNY and CDR2 SVGAGI (reference sequence).